This paragraph covers one T cell receptor (beta chain) sequence. This clonotype was detected a few times. The antigen it binds to is not known. No qualities accompany the bases; no much larger clone lies one base away. Counted from cysteine to phenylalanine, this CDR3 has 12 amino acids. The kept DNA is CDR3 alone, 36 bases in frame from the first base. Ends trimmed: V by 8 bases, J by 3 bases; bases unmatched to a gene: 4. Looking up the germline V gene (reference sequence) yields CDR1 LNHNV and CDR2 YYDKDF. RNA was isolated from bulk unsorted tissue, and RNA quality was assessed with a NanoDrop ND-1000 and an Agilent 2100. All donors had newly diagnosed lung cancer, had not received prior chemotherapy, and were admitted for thoracic surgery in China between August and November 2014. Patients with previous radiotherapy or chemotherapy, or with another concurrent cancer, were excluded from the study. Surgical tissue pieces of roughly 1-2.1 cm3 were preserved in RNAlater solution and stored at -80 °C until use.

This specimen comes from a study of tumor and adjacent non-tumor tissue in lung cancer (dated by TCRdb to 2016 to 2018). In the study overall: By cancer type, the cohort comprised 12 adenocarcinoma patients, 2 squamous cell carcinoma patients and 1 small cell lung cancer patient. Ages among the approximately 15 patients ranged from about 30 to 80 years, there were 10 or so men and 5 women, and disease was at TNM stage I to III. In total, sequencing yielded under 150 million productive TCRbeta reads, which works out to an average of approximately 4 million reads per sample. Bulk TCRbeta repertoires were compared between lung tumor tissue and matched distant non-tumor lung tissue obtained from 15 lung cancer patients. TCRbeta CDR3 sequencing was performed on about 29 paired specimens, with one tumor sample and one normal lung sample collected per patient. The research as a whole found: Only around 16 patients were in the cohort, and the authors stated that larger samples and more detailed clinical data are needed. The sequencing platform is not named in the methods, and unique molecular identifiers are not mentioned. Significantly higher TCR diversity (inverse Simpson) was observed in tumor tissue than in normal lung tissue (approximately 440 vs 150, P = 0.0075, Mann-Whitney U test). A significantly larger cumulative share of the repertoire was made up by the top 100 clones in normal lung than in tumor tissue. Peripheral blood was not sequenced, so blood TCRbeta repertoires were not examined in the lung cancer patients of the study. TCR diversity was significantly higher in younger patients, and greater tumor TCR diversity was associated with shorter overall survival and shorter disease-free survival.

The library was produced with multiplex PCR. For sequencing, an Illumina HiSeq 2500 was employed. TCRbeta libraries were constructed through three rounds of nested PCR with primers (Table S4) according to protocols adapted from ARM-PCR. Before sequencing, PCR products of 200-500 bp were excised from the gel and purified with the QIAquick gel extraction kit. The source study handled its data this way. Trimmomatic was used to clean the reads, FLASH merged the cleaned reads into complete CDR3 sequences, and MiTCR assigned the sequences to V(D)J germline segments. Clonal diversity was calculated as the inverse Simpson's index using VDJtools. A read counted as productive if the sequence was in-frame and lacked a premature stop codon. TCRdb reprocessing: public reads trimmed at Q25 with fastp, clones called with MiXCR, in-frame beta chains kept. Each entry merges the rows of one CDR3 protein and shows their most common DNA and genes. The V and J calls shown here were made by TCRdb, not taken from the authors' results. The sample includes 65,000 to 70,000 distinct CDR3 sequences, with about 60% observed a single time. The ten largest clones add up to 20% of the sample.

The rearranged chain carries TRBV15 and TRBJ2-7, with 7 bases matching TRBD2. This TCR derives from a man in his forties or fifties with non-small cell lung cancer. The sample comprised lung tumor tissue. CDR3 reads: CATGASGYEQYF. The base sequence is TGTGCCACCGGAGCTAGCGGCTACGAGCAGTACTTC.